Each of the 18 T cell receptor beta chains below was sequenced from the same sample in a study of a mutant IDH1 vaccine in newly diagnosed glioma. Documented time point: baseline, week 1 (first vaccination visit). The treatment denotes: pre-vaccination baseline after standard-of-care therapy. Clones were sequenced by immunoSEQ multiplex PCR, and TCRdb holds only the in-frame ones, with some missing. The table shows about 88,000 clones, with around 79% occurring only once. Here the sequenced sample was PBMCs, taken from a glioma patient treated with radiotherapy, temozolomide or both. Receptor source: a man aged 40-55 years with glioma. Some clones in this sample may be carry-over from other donors' samples.

The gene calls are TRBV6-7 and TRBJ1-1; a possible D gene is TRBD1 (6 bases). TRBV6-7 is an ORF for which the function is uncertain. The CDR3 has 14 amino acids. Deletions cut 7 bases from V and 5 bases from J, with 17 bases between. The CDR3 DNA is TGTGCCAGCACCACGGGGGGGCGAGGGACTGAAGCTTTCTTT. Amino acids: CASTTGGRGTEAFF.

This clone was seen only once. This rearrangement joins TRBV19 to TRBJ2-7, with 9 bases matching TRBD2. The V segment lost 7 bases and the J segment 2 bases; nucleotides outside the gene matches: 9. The CDR3 length is 15 residues. CDR1 and CDR2 from the germline V gene are LNHDA and SQIVND (reference sequence). The CDR3 spells CASTLAGGSPYEQYF. CDR3 bases: TGTGCCAGTACGTTGGCGGGAGGGTCCCCCTACGAGCAGTACTTC.

The chain uses TRBV5-6 and TRBJ2-5, with D perhaps TRBD1 or TRBD2 (7 bases each). The germline V gene has CDR1 SGHDT and CDR2 YYEEEE. Deletions cut 2 bases from V and 0 bases from J, with 11 bases between. The CDR3 contains 15 residues. The CDR3 loop reads CASSFRGGYQETQYF. DNA for the CDR3: TGTGCCAGCAGCTTCAGGGGGGGGTACCAAGAGACCCAGTACTTC. The full variable domain, rest sourced from reference TRBV5-6 and TRBJ2-5, is DAGVTQSPTHLIKTRGQQVTLRCSPKSGHDTVSWYQQALGQGPQFIFQYYEEEERQRGNFPDRFSGHQFPNYSSELNVNALLLGDSALYLCASSFRGGYQETQYFGPGTRLLVL.

This rearrangement joins TRBV30 to TRBJ2-2; D is ambiguous. In germline, CDR1 is GTSNPN, CDR2 SVGIG (reference sequence). The CDR3 is made up of 13 amino acids. The V end lost 2 bases, the J end lost 6 bases, and 10 bases lay between the germline ends. This CDR3 reads CAWSLFKPGELFF. For the CDR3, the DNA is TGTGCCTGGAGTTTATTTAAACCCGGGGAGCTGTTTTTT.

The J gene is TRBJ2-2, the V gene TRBV6-5; a possible D gene is TRBD2 (6 bases). The V end lost 2 bases, the J end lost 5 bases, and 15 bases lay between the germline ends. This CDR3 spans 16 amino acids. Germline V gene data show CDR1 as MNHEY and CDR2 as SVGAGI. The CDR3, as DNA: TGTGCCAGCAGTTACGGCAGGGCCCGGGGGACCGGGGAGCTGTTTTTT. Protein: CASSYGRARGTGELFF.

The chain is built from TRBV29-1 and TRBJ2-2; no firm D call. V lost 7 bases, J lost 1 base, and 10 bases lay in between. Per the germline V gene, CDR1 is SQVTM and CDR2 is ANQGSEA. This CDR3 has 13 amino acids. CDR3 sequence reads: CSAQTVNTGELFF. The CDR3 region has the DNA TGCAGCGCCCAGACCGTGAACACCGGGGAGCTGTTTTTT.

J is TRBJ2-1 and V is TRBV10-3, with TRBD2 identical over 8 bases. Trimming cost V 8 bases and J 3 bases; bases outside gene matches: 12. CDR3 length equals 16 residues. CDR1 and CDR2 (germline): ENHRY, SYGVKD. CDR3 residues: CAISRAGAGGYNEQFF. The DNA of the CDR3 is TGTGCCATCTCGCGAGCCGGGGCGGGGGGCTACAATGAGCAGTTCTTC.

The J gene is TRBJ2-2, the V gene TRBV30; D possibly corresponds to TRBD2 (6 bases). CDR3 length: 16 amino acids. Trimming cost V 3 bases and J 3 bases, with 17 bases left between them. Germline CDR1 is GTSNPN and CDR2 is SVGIG (reference sequence). The CDR3, as DNA: TGTGCCTGGAGCGCGCTGGCCGGGAGTGACACCGGGGAGCTGTTTTTT. It specifies CAWSALAGSDTGELFF.

V and J are TRBV7-9 and TRBJ1-4; D gene ambiguous. With 6 bases removed from V and 4 bases from J, the gap between germline ends came to 12 bases. The length of the CDR3 is 14 residues. Germline CDR1 reads SEHNR; CDR2 reads FQNEAQ (reference sequence). The CDR3 loop is CASRTGWNNEKLFF. The CDR3 nucleotides are TGTGCCAGCAGGACCGGCTGGAATAATGAAAAACTGTTTTTT.

This chain links TRBV27 with TRBJ2-7; 7 bases map to TRBD1. Germline lookup yields CDR1 MNHEY and CDR2 SMNVEV (reference sequence). The V gene end was trimmed by 6 bases and the J gene end by 3 bases; junction bases not matched to a gene: 14. There are 16 residues in the CDR3. CDR3 nucleotides: TGTGCCAGCAGCCCGTCCTCCGGGACAGAACACTACGAGCAGTACTTC. Amino acid sequence: CASSPSSGTEHYEQYF.

The rearrangement joins TRBV15 to TRBJ2-5; D is undetermined. The CDR3 loop spans 14 amino acids. The germline CDR1 and CDR2 sequences are LNHNV and YYDKDF (reference sequence). Trimming took off 0 bases at V and 4 bases at J, with 9 bases between the two ends. This CDR3 is CATSRDSLGETQYF. For the CDR3, the DNA is TGTGCCACCAGCAGAGATTCCCTGGGAGAGACCCAGTACTTC.

The V call is TRBV4-1, the J call TRBJ1-4, with a possible D match to TRBD1 (5 bases). The CDR3 extends over 19 amino acids. From germline, CDR1 is MGHRA and CDR2 YSYEKL. The ends were cut back, 4 bases at V and 5 bases at J, with 26 bases in the middle. In DNA form, the CDR3 reads TGCGCCAGCAGCCGCGTCCCGCCGGGACGGGCGAAGACGAATGAAAAACTGTTTTTT. Translating it yields CASSRVPPGRAKTNEKLFF.

The V and J genes are TRBV5-5 and TRBJ1-6; 10 bases fit TRBD1. The CDR3 extends over 14 amino acids. With V trimmed by 4 bases and J by 6 bases, 1 base remained unmatched. CDR1 is SGHKS and CDR2 is YYEKEE in the germline V gene (reference sequence). The CDR3 spells CASSRDRGNSPLHF. DNA of the CDR3: TGTGCCAGCAGCCGGGACAGGGGTAATTCACCCCTCCACTTT. Based on the CDR3 plus reference TRBV5-5 and TRBJ1-6, the full variable domain is DAGVTQSPTHLIKTRGQQVTLRCSPISGHKSVSWYQQVLGQGPQFIFQYYEKEERGRGNFPDRFSARQFPNYSSELNVNALLLGDSALYLCASSRDRGNSPLHFGNGTRLTVT.

This clone is a singleton in its sample. The CDR3 DNA reads TGTGCCAGCCGAGGGATAAGCACAGATACGCAGTATTTT. It specifies CASRGISTDTQYF. The J gene is TRBJ2-3, the V gene TRBV2; a weak D match, TRBD2 (5 bases). CDR1 is SNHLY, CDR2 FYNNEI, per germline. Trimming stripped 8 bases from V and 0 bases from J, with 9 bases between. The CDR3 runs 13 residues.

The chain is built from TRBV19 and TRBJ2-3; D might be TRBD1 (5 bases). V dropped 3 bases and J dropped 0 bases, with 13 bases sitting between them. Looked up from germline, CDR1 is LNHDA and CDR2 is SQIVND (reference sequence). The CDR3 runs 16 residues. The CDR3 sequence: CASSIGQGASTDTQYF. CDR3 DNA sequence: TGTGCCAGTAGTATCGGTCAAGGGGCCAGCACAGATACGCAGTATTTT.

This clone was seen once. This rearrangement joins TRBV30 to TRBJ1-2; 7 bases fit TRBD1. Germline V gene data show CDR1 as GTSNPN and CDR2 as SVGIG (reference sequence). After removal of 4 bases from V and 3 bases from J, the junction contained 11 bases not matched to a gene. The CDR3 extends over 15 amino acids. CDR3 amino acids: CAWNGGGLSHYGYTF. For the CDR3, the DNA is TGTGCCTGGAACGGAGGGGGCTTATCCCACTATGGCTACACCTTC.

The V call is TRBV5-1, the J call TRBJ1-2, with 9 nucleotides matching TRBD1. CDR3 length: 15 residues. Germline loops: CDR1 SGHRS, CDR2 YFSETQ. Losses at the gene ends were 4 bases for V and 4 bases for J; bases not matched to a gene: 8. CDR3 protein: CASSMTGGGFYGYTF. CDR3 DNA: TGCGCCAGCAGCATGACAGGGGGAGGGTTCTATGGCTACACCTTC.

The gene calls are TRBV18 and TRBJ2-5; 8 bases map to TRBD1. The CDR3 has 16 residues. The germline gives CDR1 KGHSH, CDR2 LQKENI. The V segment lost 0 bases and the J segment 4 bases; nucleotides outside the gene matches: 7. The CDR3 spells CASSPPRTGTGETQYF. The CDR3 DNA is TGTGCCAGCTCACCACCCCGGACAGGGACGGGAGAGACCCAGTACTTC.